This entry is about one T cell receptor (beta chain). This specimen comes from a study of CD8 T cells in Susac syndrome. The TEMRA cells underwent FACS enrichment, while the CD8+ and CD4+ T cells underwent negative isolation. With random hexamers, about 0.5 to 1 ug RNA was reverse transcribed. Each CDR3 protein is one row after TCRdb ran MiXCR on the immunoSEQ multiplex PCR reads. The sample shows about 140,000 distinct CDR3 sequences, over 90% of them seen only once. The CDR3 is 15 residues long. V lost 4 bases to trimming and J lost 7 bases; unmatched junction nucleotides: 12. V gene TRBV12-3 or TRBV12-4 combines with J gene TRBJ1-1; 7 nucleotides match TRBD1. The sample was CD4+ T cells from PBMCs. This TCR was sampled from a human donor with Susac syndrome. CDR3: CASSYARGLRVEAFF. CDR3 DNA sequence: TGTGCCAGCAGTTATGCAAGGGGGCTTAGAGTTGAAGCTTTCTTT.